This entry features one T cell receptor beta chain sequence. The CDR3 is 14 residues long. Germline V gene lookup returns CDR1 MDHEN and CDR2 SYDVKM. With 3 bases clipped from V and 4 bases from J, the junction kept 4 bases outside the gene matches. The entry originates in a study of blood T cell repertoires in COVID-19. Background on the study: In each case, the material was cDNA or gDNA derived from T cells, B-cell-depleted T cells, or PBMCs.

Data came from immunoSEQ multiplex PCR; TCRdb stores just in-frame clones and leaves some out. This sample has some 290,000 clones, with around 90% found just once. This chain joins TRBV28 and TRBJ2-3; 7 nucleotides align to TRBD1. The source is a woman between 50 and 59 years old who had recovered from COVID-19. The sequenced material came from peripheral blood. The CDR3, as DNA: TGTGCCAGCAGTTTCCTAAGGGGGCCAGATACGCAGTATTTT. Its translation is CASSFLRGPDTQYF.